The clone carrying this T cell receptor beta chain has a handful of counts. TCR beta rearrangements were amplified from peripheral blood genomic DNA. These data originate in a study of T cell repertoires in aging, cancer and after chemotherapy. Rearranged V-D-J TRB sequences were amplified with a mixed TRB-A/B primer pool. TCRdb redid the calling of the multiplex PCR reads with MiXCR, one entry per CDR3 protein. The sample holds 980 or so distinct CDR3 sequences; around 25% are singletons and the top ten take roughly 18%. CDR3 length equals 11 residues. Germline loops: CDR1 SEHNR, CDR2 FQNEAQ (reference sequence). V dropped 8 bases and J dropped 10 bases, with 14 bases sitting between them.

The chain combines TRBV7-9 with TRBJ1-2; a weak D match, TRBD1 (6 bases). This clonotype was sampled from a human donor with a solid tumor. The sequenced sample was blood. The CDR3 DNA is TGTGCCAGCGGAGGGGACACCTTCTACACCTTC. This translates into CASGGDTFYTF.